These 19 T cell receptor beta chains were all obtained from the same sample, sequenced in a study of CD8+CD57+ T cells in acquired aplastic anemia. For CDR3 and TCR beta VDJ profiling, genomic DNA was the template used. TCRdb fed the reads into MiXCR, producing one record per CDR3 protein. The sample holds over 150,000 distinct CDR3 sequences, around 50% seen once. Sequencing was done on patients that had shown CD8+CD57+ cell expansion by flow cytometry. Sequencing used sorted CD4+, CD8+, or CD8+CD57+ T cells (not recorded which) from PBMCs. The receptors derive from a human donor with aplastic anemia.

The V gene is TRBV20-1, the J gene TRBJ2-1; 7 nucleotides align to TRBD2. V dropped 0 bases and J dropped 7; count of bases not matched to a gene: 12. Germline V gene sequence: CDR1 DFQATT, CDR2 SNEGSKA (reference sequence). This CDR3 region has 16 residues. CDR3 protein: CSARDSGRPSINEQFF. The CDR3 coding sequence is TGCAGTGCTAGAGATAGCGGGCGACCTTCTATTAATGAGCAGTTCTTC.

This clonotype was recorded a few times. This sequence joins TRBV7-2 and TRBJ2-3; 7 nucleotides agree with TRBD1. This CDR3 has 17 amino acids. The V gene end was trimmed by 4 bases and the J gene end by 1 base; junction bases not matched to a gene: 11. Germline CDR1 is SGHTA and CDR2 is FQGNSA. CDR3 DNA sequence: TGTGCCAGCAGCTCGAAGACCGGGACAGTGGGCACAGATACGCAGTATTTT. It translates to CASSSKTGTVGTDTQYF. Using reference TRBV7-2 and TRBJ2-3 for the parts outside the CDR3, the full variable domain is GAGVSQSPSNKVTEKGKDVELRCDPISGHTALYWYRQSLGQGLEFLIYFQGNSAPDKSGLPSDRFSAERTGGSVSTLTIQRTQQEDSAVYLCASSSKTGTVGTDTQYFGPGTRLTVL.

This clonotype was observed at least ten times. This sequence joins TRBV5-1 and TRBJ2-3; no reliable D call. This CDR3 spans 12 amino acids. V lost 4 bases and J 6 bases, leaving 9 bases between the germline ends. Germline V lookup: CDR1 SGHRS, CDR2 YFSETQ. The chain's CDR3 is CASSPTLDTQYF. The CDR3 nucleotides read TGCGCCAGCAGCCCCACACTCGATACGCAGTATTTT.

The chain links TRBV10-1 to TRBJ2-7, with TRBD2 as a possible D gene (7 bases). The CDR3 runs to 13 residues. Germline V gives CDR1 WNHNN, CDR2 SYGVQD (reference sequence). The V and J ends lost 8 bases and 2 bases respectively, with 13 bases between them. CDR3 bases: TGCGCCAGCCCGGGGGGCCCAGCCTACGAGCAGTACTTC. Translating it yields CASPGGPAYEQYF.

In its sample, this clonotype was seen many times. The chain couples TRBV27 to TRBJ2-7, with D tentatively TRBD2 (5 bases). Germline V gene data show CDR1 as MNHEY and CDR2 as SMNVEV (reference sequence). The CDR3 totals 15 residues. V was clipped by 2 bases and J by 2 bases, with 13 bases between them. In DNA form, the CDR3 reads TGTGCCAGCAGTTTAAACGGGGTAAACCCCTACGAGCAGTACTTC. This sequence encodes CASSLNGVNPYEQYF.

The rearrangement links TRBV7-1 to TRBJ1-2; 9 positions match TRBD1. TRBV7-1 is sorted into the ORF group, with uncertain function. V trimming: 3 bases; J trimming: 5 bases; junction bases outside the gene matches: 25. The CDR3 has 21 residues. CDR3 region: CASSSTGTGISRGSSGYGYTF. DNA of the CDR3: TGTGCCAGCAGCTCCACCGGGACAGGGATAAGTCGGGGTTCCTCGGGGTATGGCTACACCTTC.

There are a few counts of this clonotype. V is TRBV7-8 and J is TRBJ2-7; D remains ambiguous. CDR1 is SGHVS, CDR2 FQNEAQ, per germline. The CDR3 runs 14 residues. Trimming shortened V by 3 bases and J by 1 base, and 10 bases separated the two germline ends. CDR3 amino acids: CASSLVWSSYEQYF. The CDR3 DNA reads TGTGCCAGCAGCTTGGTTTGGAGTTCCTACGAGCAGTACTTC.

This clonotype occurred many times. V and J are TRBV6-2 or TRBV6-3 and TRBJ2-7, with D unclear. Per the germline V gene, CDR1 is MNHEY and CDR2 is SVGEGT. Trimming removed 5 bases from V and 3 bases from J, with 5 bases in between. This CDR3 region has 11 residues. CDR3 loop: CASSPLYEQYF. DNA of the CDR3: TGTGCCAGCAGTCCCCTCTACGAGCAGTACTTC.

As to this clonotype: With a much larger clone just one base away, this may be a read error. The chain carries TRBV11-2 and TRBJ1-4; D remains unclear. Germline loops: CDR1 SGHAT, CDR2 FQNNGV. The CDR3 covers 14 residues. V lost 5 bases to trimming and J lost 5 bases, with 12 bases between them. The CDR3 region has the DNA TGTGCCAGCAGCCAGGCCATGGGAAATGAAAAACTGTTTTTT. Residues: CASSQAMGNEKLFF.

This clonotype occurred a few times. The V gene is TRBV20-1, the J gene TRBJ2-7; 8 nucleotides match TRBD1. Germline CDR1 DFQATT, CDR2 SNEGSKA (reference sequence). With V trimmed by 3 bases and J by 2 bases, 3 bases remained unmatched. This CDR3 contains 13 residues. CDR3 bases: TGCAGTGCTAGTGGACAGGGAGCCTACGAGCAGTACTTC. It specifies CSASGQGAYEQYF.

This clonotype was picked up one time. Germline is not matched at one junction end, which may reflect a read error. The chain joins TRBV7-8 to TRBJ2-7; D perhaps matches TRBD2 (5 bases). Germline-derived CDR1 and CDR2 are SGHVS and FQNEAQ. CDR3 size: 15 residues. The CDR3 sequence is CASSLAATGSYERYF. CDR3 nucleotide sequence: TGTGCCAGCAGCTTAGCAGCGACGGGGTCCTACGAGCGGTACTTC.

CDR3 residues: CASSEGTGRRGTEAFF. The CDR3 DNA reads as TGTGCCAGTAGTGAGGGGACAGGGAGGAGAGGGACTGAAGCTTTCTTT. The chain uses TRBV19 and TRBJ1-1, with 9 bases that match TRBD1. Germline CDR1 reads LNHDA; CDR2 reads SQIVND (reference sequence). Unmatched junction bases numbered 12, after V lost 5 bases and J lost 5 bases. The CDR3 sequence is 16 residues long.

The chain links TRBV29-1 to TRBJ2-7; weak D call: TRBD1 (5 bases). Germline assignment: CDR1 SQVTM and CDR2 ANQGSEA. This CDR3 has 11 amino acids. The ends were cut back, 6 bases at V and 7 bases at J, with 13 bases in the middle. CDR3 region: CSVDKNEEQYF. The CDR3 DNA sequence: TGCAGCGTGGACAAAAATGAAGAGCAGTACTTC.

This clonotype showed up just a few times. The V call is TRBV7-2, the J call TRBJ2-7; D not resolved. Per germline, CDR1 SGHTA and CDR2 FQGNSA. Trimming shortened V by 5 bases and J by 6 bases, and 17 bases separated the two germline ends. This CDR3 spans 14 amino acids. The CDR3 nucleotides read TGTGCCAGCAGCCCCGGTACGGGCTGGGGCGAGCAGTACTTC. Encoded protein: CASSPGTGWGEQYF. The variable domain in full, completed from reference TRBV7-2 and TRBJ2-7, reads GAGVSQSPSNKVTEKGKDVELRCDPISGHTALYWYRQSLGQGLEFLIYFQGNSAPDKSGLPSDRFSAERTGGSVSTLTIQRTQQEDSAVYLCASSPGTGWGEQYFGPGTRLTVT.

This clonotype was picked up a small number of times. The rearrangement joins TRBV7-2 to TRBJ2-7; perhaps TRBD1 as D (6 bases). Trimming cost V 1 base and J 5 bases, with 9 bases left between them. In germline, CDR1 is SGHTA, CDR2 FQGNSA. CDR3 size: 13 residues. This CDR3 is CASSLVGQNEQYF. In DNA, the CDR3 is TGTGCCAGCAGCTTAGTAGGACAGAACGAGCAGTACTTC.

This clonotype was recorded many times. The rearrangement links TRBV20-1 to TRBJ2-7; possible D gene TRBD2, 6 bases. This CDR3 contains 18 residues. V was trimmed by 1 base and J by 1 base, leaving 23 bases between them. Germline values: CDR1 DFQATT, CDR2 SNEGSKA (reference sequence). The CDR3 DNA sequence: TGCAGTGCTAGAGCTTGGAGCGGTTCGGAGGGCCGGTCCTACGAGCAGTACTTC. Translated, it gives CSARAWSGSEGRSYEQYF.

About this clonotype: One base away lies a much larger clone, so this may be a sequencing read error. The chain combines TRBV2 with TRBJ2-1; TRBD2 agrees at 14 bases. The CDR3 covers 15 residues. The germline V gene encodes CDR1 SNHLY and CDR2 FYNNEI. The CDR3 region is CASSGLAGGYNEQLF. The CDR3 nucleotides read TGTGCCAGCAGCGGACTAGCGGGAGGATACAATGAGCAGCTCTTC.

The chain uses TRBV11-2 and TRBJ2-3; TRBD2 agrees at 10 bases. There are 18 residues in the CDR3. Germline V gives CDR1 SGHAT, CDR2 FQNNGV. V was pared by 4 bases and J by 6 bases, with 16 bases of the junction left unmatched. The CDR3 sequence: CASSSPPGTSAPFDTQYF. DNA of the CDR3: TGTGCCAGCAGCTCCCCGCCCGGGACTAGCGCCCCTTTCGATACGCAGTATTTT.

On this clonotype itself: A much larger clone is a single base away; this may be a read error. This chain links TRBV5-8 with TRBJ2-3, with 8 positions matching TRBD1. The CDR3 has 13 amino acids. Germline V gene sequence: CDR1 SGHTS, CDR2 YDEGEE. The V and J ends lost 3 bases and 7 bases, in that order; junction bases with no gene match: 4. Here the CDR3 reads CASSSQGANTQYF. The CDR3 DNA follows: TGTGCCAGCAGCTCCCAGGGGGCAAATACGCAGTATTTT.